Listed below are T cell receptor beta chains from one sample, sequenced in a study of CXCR3-negative and CXCR3-positive naive CD8 T cells. Reanalyzing the 5' RACE reads, TCRdb keeps one entry per CDR3 protein, without DNA. This sample's table reports 100,000 to 150,000 distinct CDR3 sequences. The sequenced sample consisted of naive CXCR3- CD8+ T cells from blood. Every receptor here comes from a human donor in good health. Some clones in this sample may be carry-over from other donors' samples. Both conserved end residues are part of each CDR3.

CDR3 protein: CASSKDRELYEQYF
CDR3 length: 14
J gene: TRBJ2-7
V gene: TRBV21-1

CDR3 protein: CASSTSGTEYNEQFF
CDR3 length: 15
J gene: TRBJ2-1
V gene: TRBV7-3

CDR3 protein: CASSFPSDRASGGQENQYF
CDR3 length: 19
J gene: TRBJ2-5
V gene: TRBV12-3/TRBV12-4

CDR3 protein: CASSVGGSTSDTQYF
CDR3 length: 15
J gene: TRBJ2-3
V gene: TRBV9

CDR3 protein: CAGRAHERAEAFF
CDR3 length: 13
J gene: TRBJ1-1
V gene: TRBV6-1

CDR3 protein: CASSLMGGTEQFF
CDR3 length: 13
J gene: TRBJ2-1
V gene: TRBV7-2

CDR3 protein: CASSLVWGGYQETQYF
CDR3 length: 16
J gene: TRBJ2-5
V gene: TRBV7-2

CDR3 protein: CSVVRGEGYGYTF
CDR3 length: 13
J gene: TRBJ1-2
V gene: TRBV29-1

CDR3 protein: CASSPGLRDEQYF
CDR3 length: 13
J gene: TRBJ2-7
V gene: TRBV2

CDR3 protein: CASSPRTGSYNEQFF
CDR3 length: 15
J gene: TRBJ2-1
V gene: TRBV7-9

CDR3 protein: CSVEFSPASGELFF
CDR3 length: 14
J gene: TRBJ2-2
V gene: TRBV29-1

CDR3 protein: CASSYSQGYEQYF
CDR3 length: 13
J gene: TRBJ2-7
V gene: TRBV6-2/TRBV6-3

CDR3 protein: CASSSTWGSSYEQYF
CDR3 length: 15
J gene: TRBJ2-7
V gene: TRBV5-5

CDR3 protein: CATSGSENEQFF
CDR3 length: 12
J gene: TRBJ2-1
V gene: TRBV24-1

CDR3 protein: CASSSPGYSPLHF
CDR3 length: 13
J gene: TRBJ1-6
V gene: TRBV7-6

CDR3 protein: CASSFRDRGSYEQYF
CDR3 length: 15
J gene: TRBJ2-7
V gene: TRBV5-5

CDR3 protein: CSARVARTGRLNQPQHF
CDR3 length: 17
J gene: TRBJ1-5
V gene: TRBV20-1

CDR3 protein: CASSYVGGDTEAFF
CDR3 length: 14
J gene: TRBJ1-1
V gene: TRBV7-9

CDR3 protein: CASSFLQDYEQYF
CDR3 length: 13
J gene: TRBJ2-7
V gene: TRBV12-3/TRBV12-4

CDR3 protein: CASSLATEQFF
CDR3 length: 11
J gene: TRBJ2-1
V gene: TRBV7-9

CDR3 protein: CASSLGQGHSEQYF
CDR3 length: 14
J gene: TRBJ2-7
V gene: TRBV5-6

CDR3 protein: CASSSPSLITQGEAFF
CDR3 length: 16
J gene: TRBJ1-1
V gene: TRBV7-9

CDR3 protein: CSAQGGASYEQYF
CDR3 length: 13
J gene: TRBJ2-7
V gene: TRBV29-1

CDR3 protein: CASSPTPASSTDTQYF
CDR3 length: 16
J gene: TRBJ2-3
V gene: TRBV7-9